This TCR beta chain originates from a study of neurological immune-mediated disorders. Overall study findings and caveats: There was no association between the multiple sclerosis repertoire cluster and any clinical or MRI feature. Private repertoires in all groups were suggested by the finding that expanded clones across subjects shared no CDR3 amino acid sequences.

The table lists this clonotype with many counts. What it binds is not known. Germline V lookup: CDR1 SEHNR, CDR2 FQNEAQ (reference sequence). V lost 0 bases and J lost 2, with 14 bases in between. The CDR3 is 17 amino acids. TCRdb used MiXCR to reprocess the 5' RACE reads, holding one entry per CDR3 protein. Of more than 40,000 distinct CDR3 sequences listed, just over 3% are singletons. Sequencing was carried out using PBMCs. The receptor comes from a woman aged 45-60 years with multiple sclerosis. J is TRBJ2-1 and V is TRBV7-9, with a tentative D call TRBD2 (6 bases). The CDR3 reads CASSLAEAGWAYNEQFF. In DNA, the CDR3 is TGTGCCAGCAGCTTAGCGGAGGCGGGGTGGGCCTACAATGAGCAGTTCTTC. The variable domain in full, completed from reference TRBV7-9 and TRBJ2-1, reads DTGVSQNPRHKITKRGQNVTFRCDPISEHNRLYWYRQTLGQGPEFLTYFQNEAQLEKSRLLSDRFSAERPKGSFSTLEIQRTEQGDSAMYLCASSLAEAGWAYNEQFFGPGTRLTVL.